This is a list of T cell receptor beta chains from one sample in a study of OX40 agonist ivuxolimab in advanced cancers. Sequencing was performed with immunoSEQ multiplex PCR; in TCRdb, only in-frame clones are kept and a portion is missing. The table includes 50,000 to 65,000 clones, roughly 89% detected once. The source material was CD4+ or CD8+ T cells sorted from blood, sampled in a trial of the OX40 agonist ivuxolimab. The receptor source for this set is an adult with an advanced solid tumor such as melanoma, head and neck, liver or kidney cancer. CDR3s include the opening cysteine and the closing phenylalanine or tryptophan. The order of the fields is V gene, clone size, J gene, D gene, CDR3 DNA, CDR3 protein. A D gene is named only where the DNA matches it firmly. Clone size is given for some rows only: seen once, a few or many times, or a class if the clone is expanded.

V gene: TRBV5-1; clone size: NA; J gene: TRBJ2-3; D gene: TRBD2; CDR3 DNA: TGCGCCAGCAGCTCAGGACTAGCGGGAGCGATAGATACGCAGTATTTT; CDR3 protein: CASSSGLAGAIDTQYF
V gene: TRBV5-1; clone size: NA; J gene: TRBJ1-1; D gene: NA; CDR3 DNA: TGCGCCAGCAGCTTGGAAGGGACCCCAAACACTGAAGCTTTCTTT; CDR3 protein: CASSLEGTPNTEAFF
V gene: TRBV19; clone size: NA; J gene: TRBJ1-4; D gene: TRBD1; CDR3 DNA: TGTGCCAGTAGTATGGGGACAGGCCTAACTAATGAAAAACTGTTTTTT; CDR3 protein: CASSMGTGLTNEKLFF
V gene: TRBV19; clone size: NA; J gene: TRBJ2-6; D gene: NA; CDR3 DNA: TGTGCCAGCCTCCACAGGGACCTGGGAAGGTCCGGGGCCAACGTCCTGACTTTC; CDR3 protein: CASLHRDLGRSGANVLTF
V gene: TRBV29-1; clone size: NA; J gene: TRBJ1-2; D gene: NA; CDR3 DNA: TGCAGCGTTGAAGACAGGTCCCCTGGCTACACCTTC; CDR3 protein: CSVEDRSPGYTF
V gene: TRBV10-3; clone size: NA; J gene: TRBJ2-4; D gene: NA; CDR3 DNA: TGTGCCATCAGTGAGTCCGGGTTAGCCAAAAACATTCAGTACTTC; CDR3 protein: CAISESGLAKNIQYF
V gene: TRBV11-3; clone size: many; J gene: TRBJ1-1; D gene: NA; CDR3 DNA: TGTGCCAGCAGCTTAATGGGGGCTACTGAAGCTTTCTTT; CDR3 protein: CASSLMGATEAFF
V gene: TRBV7-9; clone size: NA; J gene: TRBJ2-7; D gene: NA; CDR3 DNA: TGTGCCAGCAGCTTAGTAGGGGGGGACGAGCAGTACTTC; CDR3 protein: CASSLVGGDEQYF
V gene: TRBV9; clone size: NA; J gene: TRBJ2-7; D gene: NA; CDR3 DNA: TGTGCCAGTAGCGTAGGCGGGACTCCGCGCGAGCAGTACTTC; CDR3 protein: CASSVGGTPREQYF
V gene: TRBV7-9; clone size: NA; J gene: TRBJ2-7; D gene: NA; CDR3 DNA: TGTGCCAGCAGCTCCGGGTCTCGCCCGGCCTACGAGCAGTACTTC; CDR3 protein: CASSSGSRPAYEQYF
V gene: TRBV5-1; clone size: NA; J gene: TRBJ2-1; D gene: NA; CDR3 DNA: TGCGCCAGCAGCCCCCAAATCGGGAGTGAGCAGTTCTTC; CDR3 protein: CASSPQIGSEQFF
V gene: TRBV27; clone size: once; J gene: TRBJ2-7; D gene: NA; CDR3 DNA: TGTGCCAGCAGTTTAGGGGGGAGCTCCTACGAGCAGTACTTC; CDR3 protein: CASSLGGSSYEQYF
V gene: TRBV19; clone size: NA; J gene: TRBJ2-7; D gene: NA; CDR3 DNA: TGTGCCAGTAGTATACGACAGGACTTCTACGAGCAGTACTTC; CDR3 protein: CASSIRQDFYEQYF
V gene: TRBV10-3; clone size: NA; J gene: TRBJ1-2; D gene: NA; CDR3 DNA: TGTGCCATCGATGCGTTAGACTATGGCTACACCTTC; CDR3 protein: CAIDALDYGYTF
V gene: TRBV27; clone size: NA; J gene: TRBJ2-1; D gene: NA; CDR3 DNA: TGTGCCAGCAGTCCCCAGGACGGTTACAATGAGCAGTTCTTC; CDR3 protein: CASSPQDGYNEQFF
V gene: TRBV6-5; clone size: NA; J gene: TRBJ2-3; D gene: NA; CDR3 DNA: TGTGCCAGCAGTTACGGCCTACCAAGCACAGATACGCAGTATTTT; CDR3 protein: CASSYGLPSTDTQYF
V gene: TRBV5-1; clone size: medium-sized; J gene: TRBJ1-2; D gene: NA; CDR3 DNA: TGCGCCAGCAGCTTAGGTATAGGAGGAAATGGCTACACCTTC; CDR3 protein: CASSLGIGGNGYTF
V gene: TRBV27; clone size: NA; J gene: TRBJ1-2; D gene: NA; CDR3 DNA: TGTGCCAGCAGTTACGGGAGCCACTATGGCTACACCTTC; CDR3 protein: CASSYGSHYGYTF
V gene: TRBV7-2; clone size: once; J gene: TRBJ2-7; D gene: NA; CDR3 DNA: TGTGCCAGCAGCTTCAACCCTACGAGAGTCGAGCAGTACTTC; CDR3 protein: CASSFNPTRVEQYF
V gene: TRBV27; clone size: NA; J gene: TRBJ2-7; D gene: NA; CDR3 DNA: TGTGCCAGCAGTCTAGACAGATCCTACGAGCAGTACTTC; CDR3 protein: CASSLDRSYEQYF
V gene: TRBV9; clone size: NA; J gene: TRBJ2-7; D gene: NA; CDR3 DNA: TGTGCCAGCAGCGTAGGGGGGGTCAACGAGCAGTACTTC; CDR3 protein: CASSVGGVNEQYF
V gene: TRBV27; clone size: NA; J gene: TRBJ2-3; D gene: TRBD2; CDR3 DNA: TGTGCCAGCAGTTTATGGGCTAGCGGGGGACATAGCACAGATACGCAGTATTTT; CDR3 protein: CASSLWASGGHSTDTQYF
V gene: TRBV27; clone size: NA; J gene: TRBJ2-3; D gene: NA; CDR3 DNA: TGTGCGGTGGGAAGGGATACGCAGTATTTT; CDR3 protein: CAVGRDTQYF
V gene: TRBV4-1; clone size: NA; J gene: TRBJ1-1; D gene: NA; CDR3 DNA: TGCGCCAGCAGCCAAGATTTAACAGCGGTTGAAGCTTTCTTT; CDR3 protein: CASSQDLTAVEAFF
V gene: TRBV9; clone size: NA; J gene: TRBJ1-1; D gene: NA; CDR3 DNA: TGTGCCAGCAGTAAGGGGGGCACTGAAGCTTTCTTT; CDR3 protein: CASSKGGTEAFF
V gene: TRBV29-1; clone size: NA; J gene: TRBJ2-1; D gene: NA; CDR3 DNA: TGCAGCGTTGTGATTGGGAATGAGCAGTTCTTC; CDR3 protein: CSVVIGNEQFF
V gene: TRBV6-1; clone size: NA; J gene: TRBJ2-7; D gene: NA; CDR3 DNA: TGTGCCAGCAGGGACGGAGCGGGCGAGCAGTACTTC; CDR3 protein: CASRDGAGEQYF
V gene: TRBV5-4; clone size: once; J gene: TRBJ2-5; D gene: NA; CDR3 DNA: TGTGCCAGCAGCCCCCTTGAAGCGGGGACCCAGTACTTC; CDR3 protein: CASSPLEAGTQYF
V gene: TRBV28; clone size: NA; J gene: TRBJ2-1; D gene: NA; CDR3 DNA: TGTGCCAGCAGCCCCGACCCGGGAGTGGTCAATGAGCAGTTCTTC; CDR3 protein: CASSPDPGVVNEQFF
V gene: TRBV5-6; clone size: once; J gene: TRBJ2-2; D gene: NA; CDR3 DNA: TGTGCCGACTGGGCGGGACACACCGGGGAGCTGTTTTTT; CDR3 protein: CADWAGHTGELFF
V gene: TRBV6-5; clone size: NA; J gene: TRBJ2-5; D gene: TRBD2; CDR3 DNA: TGTGCCAGCAGTTACACGGGAGGGCTCCAAGAGACCCAGTACTTC; CDR3 protein: CASSYTGGLQETQYF
V gene: TRBV7-9; clone size: NA; J gene: TRBJ2-7; D gene: NA; CDR3 DNA: TGTGCCAGCAGCTTACGGGGGCCCCGTTACGAGCAGTACTTC; CDR3 protein: CASSLRGPRYEQYF
V gene: TRBV27; clone size: NA; J gene: TRBJ1-4; D gene: NA; CDR3 DNA: TGTGCCAGCAGTTCTTTGACAGGTTGGGAAAAACTGTTTTTT; CDR3 protein: CASSSLTGWEKLFF
V gene: TRBV7-3; clone size: NA; J gene: TRBJ2-3; D gene: NA; CDR3 DNA: TGTGCCAGCAGCTTAACATTTCGAGGTACTAGCACAGATACGCAGTATTTT; CDR3 protein: CASSLTFRGTSTDTQYF
V gene: TRBV7-9; clone size: NA; J gene: TRBJ1-2; D gene: TRBD1; CDR3 DNA: TGTGCCAGCGGCATTCAGGGGGCCAATGGCTACACCTTC; CDR3 protein: CASGIQGANGYTF